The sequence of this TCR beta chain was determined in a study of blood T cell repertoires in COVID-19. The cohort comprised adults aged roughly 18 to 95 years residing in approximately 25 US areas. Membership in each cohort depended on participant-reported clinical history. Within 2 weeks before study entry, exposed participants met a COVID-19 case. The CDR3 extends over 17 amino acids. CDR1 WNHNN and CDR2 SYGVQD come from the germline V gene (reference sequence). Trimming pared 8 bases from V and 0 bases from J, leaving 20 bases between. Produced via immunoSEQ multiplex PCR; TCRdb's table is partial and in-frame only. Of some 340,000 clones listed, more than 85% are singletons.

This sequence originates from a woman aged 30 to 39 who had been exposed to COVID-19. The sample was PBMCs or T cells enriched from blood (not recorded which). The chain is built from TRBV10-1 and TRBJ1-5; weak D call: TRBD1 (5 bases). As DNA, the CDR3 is TGCGCCAGCTGTCCCGGACGACAGCCCGATAGCAATCAGCCCCAGCATTTT. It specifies CASCPGRQPDSNQPQHF.